This TCR beta chain was sequenced during a study of regulatory T cells in long-lasting Graves disease. Study-level findings and limits: Under persistent disease, TRBV28, TRBJ1-2 and TRBJ2-5 were used preferentially.

Time point reported: newly diagnosed GD, antithyroid drugs for less than 3 months. After RNA was extracted from PBMCs, the TCR library was made from it. It was by American Thyroid Association guidelines that Graves' disease was diagnosed. Assembly of TCR beta libraries relied on iRepertoire HTBI primers together with Arm-PCR of CDR3 regions. TCRdb used MiXCR to reprocess the multiplex PCR reads, holding one entry per CDR3 protein. In the table there are about 530,000 distinct CDR3 sequences, approximately 16% of which are singletons. This clonotype was observed at least ten times. Its antigen is unidentified. Germline CDR1 reads DFQATT; CDR2 reads SNEGSKA (reference sequence). Trimming cost V 1 base and J 5 bases, with 6 bases left between them. This CDR3 is 12 amino acids long. This sample was also put to use in a study of T cells in Graves' hyperthyroidism and ophthalmopathy. From that second work: Patients having uncontrolled infection, another autoimmune disease, pregnancy or lactation were not included. Peripheral blood also featured most of the thyroid clonotypes expanded above 0.001.

Sequencing was performed on peripheral blood mononuclear cells (PBMCs), taken at new diagnosis, from a patient treated with antithyroid drugs. This TCR was recovered from a woman aged 35 to 60 with Graves disease. V gene TRBV20-1 combines with J gene TRBJ1-5; D gene uncertain. DNA for the CDR3: TGCAGTGCTAGAGGGTGGGATCAGCCCCAGCATTTT. Translated: CSARGWDQPQHF.